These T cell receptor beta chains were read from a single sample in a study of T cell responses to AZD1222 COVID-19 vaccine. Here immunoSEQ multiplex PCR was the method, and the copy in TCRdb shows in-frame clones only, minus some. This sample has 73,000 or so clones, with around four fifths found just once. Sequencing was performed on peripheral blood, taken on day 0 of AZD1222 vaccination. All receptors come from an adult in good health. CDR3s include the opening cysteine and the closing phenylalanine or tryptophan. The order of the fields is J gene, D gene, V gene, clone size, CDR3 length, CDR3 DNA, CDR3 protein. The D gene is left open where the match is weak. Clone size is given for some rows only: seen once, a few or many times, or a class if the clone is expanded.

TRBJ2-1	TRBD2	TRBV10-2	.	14	TGCGCCAGCACACTAGCGGGGGAGTACAATGAGCAGTTCTTC	CASTLAGEYNEQFF
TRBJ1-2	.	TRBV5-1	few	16	TGCGCCAGCAGATCCCAAGGCAGTGGGGGAAGCTATGGCTACACCTTC	CASRSQGSGGSYGYTF
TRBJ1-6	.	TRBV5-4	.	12	TGTGCCAGCAGCTTGCCAGGGAGAACCCTCCACTTT	CASSLPGRTLHF
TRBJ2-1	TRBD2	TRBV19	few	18	TGTGCCAGTAGTATAGGAAGGACTAGCGGACTCTCCTACAATGAGCAGTTCTTC	CASSIGRTSGLSYNEQFF
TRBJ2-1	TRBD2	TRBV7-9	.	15	TGTGCCAGCAGCTCGCTAGCGGGGGGTACGAATGAGCAGTTCTTC	CASSSLAGGTNEQFF
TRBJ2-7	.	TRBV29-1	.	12	TGCAGCGTTGGAGGGGCGGCCTACGAGCAGTACTTC	CSVGGAAYEQYF
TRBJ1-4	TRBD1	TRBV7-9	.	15	TGTGCCAGCAGCCCTAGACAGGGGTATGTTGAAAAACTGTTTTTT	CASSPRQGYVEKLFF
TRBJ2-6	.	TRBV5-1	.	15	TGCGCCAGCAGCTCCCCCGAATCTGGGGCCAACGTCCTGACTTTC	CASSSPESGANVLTF
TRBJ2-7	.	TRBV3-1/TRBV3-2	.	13	TGTGCCAGCAGCCAAGAACTGGACTACGAGCAGTACTTC	CASSQELDYEQYF
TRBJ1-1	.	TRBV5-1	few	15	TGCGCCAGCAGCTTGGGGTCCGCGGGGGGCACTGAAGCTTTCTTT	CASSLGSAGGTEAFF
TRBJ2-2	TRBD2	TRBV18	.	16	TGTGCCAGCTCCTATAGCGGGGGAGCGAACACCGGGGAGCTGTTTTTT	CASSYSGGANTGELFF
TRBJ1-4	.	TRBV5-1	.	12	TGCGCCAGCAGCGCCGACAAGGGGAAACTGTTTTTT	CASSADKGKLFF
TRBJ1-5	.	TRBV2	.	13	TGTGCCAGCAGTGCTGGGGTCAATCAGCCCCAGCATTTT	CASSAGVNQPQHF
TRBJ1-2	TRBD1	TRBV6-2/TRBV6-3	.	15	TGTGCCAGCAGTTATCGCACCACAGGGGGTGGTGGCTACACCTTC	CASSYRTTGGGGYTF
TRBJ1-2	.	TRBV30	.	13	TGTGCCTGGAGCCGAGACAGAAACTATGGCTACACCTTC	CAWSRDRNYGYTF
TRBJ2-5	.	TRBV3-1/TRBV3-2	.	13	TGTGCCAGCAGCCAAGATCAAGCCGAGACCCAGTACTTC	CASSQDQAETQYF
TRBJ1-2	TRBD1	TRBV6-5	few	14	TGTGCCAGCAAAAGACAGGGAATTAACTATGGCTACACCTTC	CASKRQGINYGYTF
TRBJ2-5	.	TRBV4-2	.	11	TGTGCCAGCAGCCAAGAGGAGACCCAGTACTTC	CASSQEETQYF
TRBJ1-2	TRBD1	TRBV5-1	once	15	TGCGCCAGCACCCGATTGGGACAGGCGGAATATGGCTACACCTTC	CASTRLGQAEYGYTF
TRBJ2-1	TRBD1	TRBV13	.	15	TGTGCCAGCAGCTCTCCGGGACAGGGCTACAATGAGCAGTTCTTC	CASSSPGQGYNEQFF
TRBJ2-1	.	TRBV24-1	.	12	TGTGCCACCAGTGGACAGGACGTTGAGCAGTTCTTC	CATSGQDVEQFF
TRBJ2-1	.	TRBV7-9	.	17	TGTGCCAGCAGCTTAGGTGGGGCAGCGGTCTCCTACAATGAGCAGTTCTTC	CASSLGGAAVSYNEQFF
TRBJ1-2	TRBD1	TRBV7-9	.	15	TGTGCCAGCAGCTTCGACAGGGGTGCCTTGGATGGCTACACCTTC	CASSFDRGALDGYTF
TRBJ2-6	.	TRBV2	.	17	TGTGCCAGCAGTGCCAGGACGGCAAGCTCTGGGGCCAACGTCCTGACTTTC	CASSARTASSGANVLTF
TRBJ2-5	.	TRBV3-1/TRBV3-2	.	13	TGTGCCAGCAGCCAAGAACTTAAAGAGACCCAGTACTTC	CASSQELKETQYF
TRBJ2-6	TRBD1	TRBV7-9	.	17	TGTGCCAGCAGAGTAGGACAGGCCTCCACTGGGGCCAACGTCCTGACTTTC	CASRVGQASTGANVLTF
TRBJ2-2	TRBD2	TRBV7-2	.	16	TGTGCCAGCAGCACGACTAGCGGGGCGAACACCGGGGAGCTGTTTTTT	CASSTTSGANTGELFF
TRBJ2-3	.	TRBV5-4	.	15	TGTGCCAGCAGCTTCGGCGGGGCCAGCACAGATACGCAGTATTTT	CASSFGGASTDTQYF
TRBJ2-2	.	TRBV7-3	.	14	TGTGCCAGCAGCTTACTGGCAGGGAACGGGGAGCTGTTTTTT	CASSLLAGNGELFF
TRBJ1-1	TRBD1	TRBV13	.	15	TGTGCCAGCAGCACCGGGGACAGGGTGAACACTGAAGCTTTCTTT	CASSTGDRVNTEAFF
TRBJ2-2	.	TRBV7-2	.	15	TGTGCCAGCAGCTCAGGGGCCACTGGCGCCGGGGAGCTGTTTTTT	CASSSGATGAGELFF
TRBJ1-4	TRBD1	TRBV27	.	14	TGTGCCAGCAGACCGGGACAGCGAAATGAAAAACTGTTTTTT	CASRPGQRNEKLFF
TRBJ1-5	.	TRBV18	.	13	TGTGCCAGCTCCGCGGGAAGACAATGGCCCCAGCATTTT	CASSAGRQWPQHF
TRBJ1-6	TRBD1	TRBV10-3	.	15	TGTGCCATCAGTGACGGACAGGCATATAATTCACCCCTCCACTTT	CAISDGQAYNSPLHF
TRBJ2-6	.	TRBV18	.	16	TGTGCCAGCTCACCGGAACGGTTCTCTGGGGCCAACGTCCTGACTTTC	CASSPERFSGANVLTF
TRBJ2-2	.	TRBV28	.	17	TGTGCCAGCAGTTTACATGCGGCAGGCGTGAACACCGGGGAGCTGTTTTTT	CASSLHAAGVNTGELFF